This entry lists 23 T cell receptor beta chains sequenced from one sample in a study of T-cell memory formation after mild COVID-19. A single record per CDR3 protein comes from TCRdb applying MiXCR to the 5' RACE reads. The sample has under 450,000 distinct CDR3 sequences, approximately 15% seen once. Material: PBMCs or a T cell subset sorted from them (not recorded which). All receptors come from a man between 18 and 29 years old who had mild COVID-19 (a few samples of this study predate the infection). Cell type and time point are not known.

This clonotype was detected many times. V gene TRBV20-1 combines with J gene TRBJ2-1; D perhaps matches TRBD1 (7 bases). V was clipped by 7 bases and J by 0 bases, with 19 bases between them. Germline V gene data show CDR1 as DFQATT and CDR2 as SNEGSKA (reference sequence). This CDR3 region has 16 residues. CDR3 sequence: CSVRRQGGASYNEQFF. DNA for the CDR3: TGCAGTGTCAGGAGGCAGGGGGGTGCCTCCTACAATGAGCAGTTCTTC.

This clonotype came up a few times. The genes are TRBV6-1 and TRBJ2-5; TRBD2 matches at 7 bases. With 3 bases clipped from V and 4 bases from J, the junction kept 5 bases outside the gene matches. CDR1 and CDR2 (germline): MNHNS, SASEGT. This CDR3 comprises 14 residues. CDR3 amino acids: CASSEGPGGETQYF. CDR3 sequence (DNA): TGTGCCAGCAGTGAGGGTCCGGGGGGAGAGACCCAGTACTTC.

The DNA of the CDR3 is TGCAGTGCCCAAACAGGGGGCGCAGATTCACCCCTCCACTTT. Protein product: CSAQTGGADSPLHF. The V and J genes are TRBV20-1 and TRBJ1-6; 9 bases match TRBD1. The germline gives CDR1 DFQATT, CDR2 SNEGSKA (reference sequence). The CDR3 has 14 amino acids. Germline trimming cut 6 bases from V and 8 bases from J; bases unmatched to any gene: 8.

There are many counts of this clonotype. This chain links TRBV5-1 with TRBJ2-1; the D is unclear. Trimming left V 0 bases short and J 5 bases short, with 6 bases between. In germline, CDR1 is SGHRS, CDR2 YFSETQ. This CDR3 region has 13 residues. CDR3 region: CASSLGLNNEQFF. CDR3 bases: TGCGCCAGCAGCTTGGGGCTTAACAATGAGCAGTTCTTC. Full variable domain (outside the CDR3, taken from reference TRBV5-1 and TRBJ2-1): KAGVTQTPRYLIKTRGQQVTLSCSPISGHRSVSWYQQTPGQGLQFLFEYFSETQRNKGNFPGRFSGRQFSNSRSEMNVSTLELGDSALYLCASSLGLNNEQFFGPGTRLTVL.

The genes are TRBV7-2 and TRBJ2-1; TRBD2 aligns across 11 bases. CDR1 SGHTA and CDR2 FQGNSA come from the germline V gene. Unmatched junction bases numbered 11, after V lost 5 bases and J lost 8 bases. CDR3 length: 16 residues. The CDR3 loop is CASSLLTSGVVDEQFF. The CDR3 nucleotides are TGTGCCAGCAGCCTCCTGACTAGCGGGGTAGTGGATGAGCAGTTCTTC.

This rearrangement joins TRBV6-5 to TRBJ2-1, with 7 positions matching TRBD2. CDR1 is MNHEY and CDR2 is SVGAGI in the germline V gene. V gave up 0 bases and J gave up 6 bases; unmatched junction bases: 11. CDR3 length: 17 residues. The CDR3 protein is CASSYSFGLAAVNEQFF. In nucleotides, the CDR3 is TGTGCCAGCAGTTACTCGTTCGGGCTAGCGGCAGTCAATGAGCAGTTCTTC.

This clonotype showed up just a few times. The genes are TRBV20-1 and TRBJ2-3; D gene ambiguous. Looked up from germline, CDR1 is DFQATT and CDR2 is SNEGSKA (reference sequence). This CDR3 contains 13 residues. The V and J ends lost 2 bases and 1 base respectively, with 7 bases between them. CDR3 bases: TGCAGTGCTAGACCTTCGGGCACAGATACGCAGTATTTT. It yields the protein CSARPSGTDTQYF.

V is TRBV5-1 and J is TRBJ2-3; D uncertain. The CDR3 totals 14 residues. Germline V gene sequence: CDR1 SGHRS, CDR2 YFSETQ. Between the trimmed V and J ends, which lost 4 bases and 4 bases, there was a span of 13 bases. The CDR3 is CASSELQLSDTQYF. As DNA, the CDR3 is TGCGCCAGCAGCGAACTACAGCTGTCAGATACGCAGTATTTT.

The V and J genes are TRBV29-1 and TRBJ2-1; D may correspond to TRBD1 or TRBD2 (5 bases each). The CDR3 loop spans 14 amino acids. Germline V CDR1 and CDR2: SQVTM, ANQGSEA. CDR3: CREEQGRNYNEQFF. The CDR3 DNA reads as TGCAGGGAAGAGCAGGGACGAAATTACAATGAGCAGTTCTTC.

CDR3 coding DNA: TGCAGTGCCCCACGCGGGGGAGCCTACGAGCAGTACTTC. Translation gives CSAPRGGAYEQYF. This rearrangement joins TRBV20-1 to TRBJ2-7; 7 bases match TRBD2. The CDR3 contains 13 residues. V trimming: 6 bases; J trimming: 2 bases; junction bases outside the gene matches: 7. Germline loops: CDR1 DFQATT, CDR2 SNEGSKA (reference sequence).

The V gene is TRBV12-3 or TRBV12-4, the J gene TRBJ1-2; unclear D gene. With 3 bases removed from V and 5 bases from J, the gap between germline ends came to 7 bases. CDR3 length equals 12 residues. CDR3 loop: CASSLGWYGYTF. CDR3 in DNA: TGTGCCAGCAGTTTGGGGTGGTATGGCTACACCTTC.

The V call is TRBV5-1, the J call TRBJ1-1; maybe TRBD1 (5 bases). The V gene's germline CDR1 is SGHRS and CDR2 YFSETQ. CDR3 length: 14 residues. V gave up 1 base and J gave up 3 bases, with 10 bases separating them. CDR3 in DNA: TGCGCCAGCAGCTTGCGGGGGACGGACACTGAAGCTTTCTTT. Translation: CASSLRGTDTEAFF.

This clonotype has a handful of counts. The J gene is TRBJ2-3, the V gene TRBV5-8; D is unclear. CDR1 is SGHTS, CDR2 YDEGEE, per germline. The CDR3 contains 14 residues. V shed 1 base and J shed 4 bases, with 10 bases lying between them. CDR3 sequence (DNA): TGTGCCAGCAGCTTGTCGTCAAGGGCAGATACGCAGTATTTT. It encodes CASSLSSRADTQYF.

This clonotype was seen a handful of times. The gene calls are TRBV7-9 and TRBJ2-5; 9 positions match TRBD2. After removal of 7 bases from V and 3 bases from J, the junction contained 6 bases not matched to a gene. The length of the CDR3 is 14 residues. Germline V gene sequence: CDR1 SEHNR, CDR2 FQNEAQ (reference sequence). DNA of the CDR3: TGTGCCAGCACCGCTAGCGGGGAGGAAGAGACCCAGTACTTC. Amino acid sequence: CASTASGEEETQYF.

This clonotype was recorded at least ten times. V usage is TRBV5-1 and J usage is TRBJ2-7; TRBD1 matches at 9 bases. The CDR3 has 15 residues. J was trimmed by 5 bases and V by 4 bases; bases with no gene match: 10. The V gene's germline CDR1 is SGHRS and CDR2 YFSETQ. In nucleotides, the CDR3 is TGCGCCAGCAGCATGACCGGGACAGGGAGTAACGAGCAGTACTTC. It specifies CASSMTGTGSNEQYF.

This clonotype occurred a few times. This chain connects TRBV4-3 to TRBJ2-2; D ambiguous. Germline V CDR1 and CDR2: LGHNA, YSLEER. The CDR3 is made up of 14 amino acids. Trimming took 7 bases from V and 5 from J, leaving 14 bases between them. The CDR3 sequence: CASNKLVDTGELFF. CDR3 in DNA: TGCGCCAGCAACAAGTTGGTAGATACCGGGGAGCTGTTTTTT.

This chain uses TRBV4-3 with TRBJ2-1, with TRBD1 as a possible D gene (7 bases). Trimming shortened V by 3 bases and J by 10 bases, and 16 bases separated the two germline ends. Germline V CDR1 and CDR2: LGHNA, YSLEER. The CDR3 is 14 amino acids. CDR3 nucleotides: TGCGCCAGCAGCCATCAGGAGGGGGCGTGGGAGCAGTTCTTC. It encodes CASSHQEGAWEQFF.

This clonotype was recorded many times. The V call is TRBV27, the J call TRBJ2-7; no clear D gene. V lost 4 bases and J lost 0, with 16 bases in between. This CDR3 contains 16 residues. Germline CDR1 is MNHEY and CDR2 is SMNVEV (reference sequence). This chain's CDR3 is CASSSSPVRSSYEQYV. CDR3 DNA: TGTGCCAGCAGTTCCTCCCCGGTACGAAGCTCCTACGAGCAGTACGTC.

This clonotype was recorded a few times. The chain couples TRBV29-1 to TRBJ1-1; D possibly corresponds to TRBD1 (5 bases). The CDR3 length is 12 residues. Deletions cut 0 bases from V and 8 bases from J, with 10 bases between. The germline V gene has CDR1 SQVTM and CDR2 ANQGSEA. In nucleotides, the CDR3 is TGCAGCGTTGAAGACATACGGACAGAAGCTTTCTTT. Its protein is CSVEDIRTEAFF.

This clonotype was seen a few times. This rearrangement joins TRBV7-2 to TRBJ2-1, with D possibly TRBD2 on 6 matching bases. Germline CDR1 reads SGHTA; CDR2 reads FQGNSA. Trimming removed 3 bases from V and 12 bases from J, with 18 bases in between. There are 14 residues in the CDR3. CDR3 amino acids: CASSFRKFGLTQFF. The CDR3 bases are TGTGCCAGCAGCTTTAGGAAGTTCGGACTAACGCAGTTCTTC.

This clonotype was detected only a few times. The rearrangement uses TRBV5-1 and TRBJ1-1; D gene uncertain. CDR1 and CDR2 (germline): SGHRS, YFSETQ. V shed 4 bases and J shed 7 bases, with 8 bases lying between them. CDR3 size: 11 residues. The CDR3 sequence: CASSPGGEAFF. CDR3 nucleotide sequence: TGCGCCAGCAGCCCCGGCGGTGAAGCTTTCTTT.

This clonotype turned up a few times. The chain is built from TRBV7-2 and TRBJ2-5; 7 nucleotides line up with TRBD2. The CDR3 totals 13 residues. Germline V gene lookup returns CDR1 SGHTA and CDR2 FQGNSA. V trimming: 3 bases; J trimming: 7 bases; junction bases outside the gene matches: 5. CDR3: CASSFTSDGTQYF. In DNA form, the CDR3 reads TGTGCCAGCAGCTTCACTAGCGACGGGACCCAGTACTTC. Together with reference TRBV7-2 and TRBJ2-5, the CDR3 gives the full variable domain: GAGVSQSPSNKVTEKGKDVELRCDPISGHTALYWYRQSLGQGLEFLIYFQGNSAPDKSGLPSDRFSAERTGGSVSTLTIQRTQQEDSAVYLCASSFTSDGTQYFGPGTRLLVL.

The chain uses TRBV5-5 and TRBJ2-2; TRBD1 agrees at 12 bases. The CDR3 has 14 amino acids. Losses at the gene ends were 9 bases for V and 4 bases for J; bases not matched to a gene: 4. CDR1 is SGHKS and CDR2 is YYEKEE in the germline V gene (reference sequence). CDR3 in amino acids: CATAGQGATGELFF. The DNA for the CDR3 is TGTGCCACCGCGGGACAGGGGGCCACCGGGGAGCTGTTTTTT. Full variable domain (rest looked up from reference TRBV5-5 and TRBJ2-2): DAGVTQSPTHLIKTRGQQVTLRCSPISGHKSVSWYQQVLGQGPQFIFQYYEKEERGRGNFPDRFSARQFPNYSSELNVNALLLGDSALYLCATAGQGATGELFFGEGSRLTVL.